What follows are 30 T cell receptor beta chains derived from one specimen sequenced in a study of blood T cell repertoires in COVID-19. The table came from immunoSEQ multiplex PCR; TCRdb's copy has only in-frame clones and leaves some out. The sample shows around 190,000 clones, approximately 87% of them seen only once. Sequencing input: peripheral blood. The source is an older man with active or convalescent COVID-19.

The V gene is TRBV3-1 (or the pseudogene TRBV3-2), the J gene TRBJ2-2; a possible D gene is TRBD2 (6 bases). This CDR3 has 15 residues. The germline gives CDR1 LGHDT, CDR2 YNNKEL (reference sequence). V lost 1 base and J lost 4, with 10 bases in between. The CDR3: CASSQGTTFTGELFF. The CDR3 bases are TGTGCCAGCAGCCAAGGGACTACTTTCACCGGGGAGCTGTTTTTT.

V is TRBV18 and J is TRBJ1-1; possible D gene TRBD1, 6 bases. Trimming removed 2 bases from V and 11 bases from J, with 15 bases in between. The CDR3 consists of 13 residues. From germline, CDR1 is KGHSH and CDR2 LQKENI. In DNA form, the CDR3 reads TGTGCCAGCTCACCAAACCCGGGACAAGTGGCTTTCTTT. It yields the protein CASSPNPGQVAFF.

This clone was detected once. The CDR3 reads CATRRETTTNEQFF. The CDR3 bases are TGTGCTACCCGACGGGAGACAACGACTAATGAGCAGTTCTTC. J is TRBJ2-1 and V is TRBV12-5; maybe TRBD2 (6 bases). V lost 10 bases, J lost 7 bases, and 20 bases lay in between. The CDR3 totals 14 residues. CDR1 is LGHNT, CDR2 FRNRAP, per germline.

The chain employs TRBV3-1 (or the pseudogene TRBV3-2) and TRBJ2-1; tentative D call: TRBD2 (6 bases). From germline, CDR1 is LGHDT and CDR2 YNNKEL (reference sequence). This CDR3 has 13 amino acids. Trimming removed 4 bases at V and 14 bases at J, with 18 bases between. The CDR3 sequence: CASSPYGGAWEFF. CDR3 nucleotides: TGTGCCAGCAGCCCCTACGGGGGAGCCTGGGAGTTCTTC.

The sample holds one count of this clone. CDR3 DNA sequence: TGCAGCGTTGATTCAACAGGGTATGGCTACACCTTC. It yields the protein CSVDSTGYGYTF. This chain joins TRBV29-1 and TRBJ1-2; D possibly corresponds to TRBD1 (6 bases). The CDR3 totals 12 residues. Germline lookup yields CDR1 SQVTM and CDR2 ANQGSEA. Trimming cost V 3 bases and J 5 bases, with 10 bases left between them.

The rearrangement uses TRBV2 and TRBJ2-2; a possible D gene is TRBD2 (5 bases). Germline loops: CDR1 SNHLY, CDR2 FYNNEI. V lost 6 bases and J 5 bases, leaving 10 bases between the germline ends. The CDR3 is 13 residues long. The CDR3 DNA follows: TGTGCCAGCAGGGTAGCGACTACCGGGGAGCTGTTTTTT. As protein: CASRVATTGELFF.

The chain is built from TRBV5-8 and TRBJ1-5; 11 nucleotides align to TRBD1. V lost 4 bases, J lost 4 bases, and 7 bases stayed unmatched. This CDR3 spans 16 amino acids. Germline V gene sequence: CDR1 SGHTS, CDR2 YDEGEE. The chain's CDR3 is CASSLDRGRWNQPQHF. The CDR3 region has the DNA TGTGCCAGCAGCCTGGACAGGGGGCGGTGGAATCAGCCCCAGCATTTT.

The CDR3 reads CASSYGLANTGELFF. CDR3 DNA: TGTGCCAGCAGCTACGGACTAGCGAACACCGGGGAGCTGTTTTTT. The chain is built from TRBV9 and TRBJ2-2, with 7 bases lining up with TRBD2. The CDR3 runs to 15 residues. Germline V gene lookup returns CDR1 SGDLS and CDR2 YYNGEE. Losses at the gene ends were 4 bases for V and 0 bases for J; bases not matched to a gene: 3.

This clone has a single count. The V and J genes are TRBV6-2 or TRBV6-3 and TRBJ2-1; 9 bases line up with TRBD2. The CDR3 covers 16 residues. Germline CDR1 is MNHEY and CDR2 is SVGEGT. Trimming removed 1 base from V and 3 bases from J; junction bases left unmatched: 4. The chain's CDR3 is CASSYLGTSSYNEQFF. In nucleotides, the CDR3 is TGTGCCAGCAGTTACTTGGGGACTAGCAGCTACAATGAGCAGTTCTTC.

The chain joins TRBV28 to TRBJ2-6, with 7 bases lining up with TRBD2. V was clipped by 3 bases and J by 0 bases; unmatched bases: 8. The CDR3 loop spans 18 amino acids. Germline V CDR1 and CDR2: MDHEN, SYDVKM. CDR3: CASSLHGTKSSGANVLTF. The CDR3 bases are TGTGCCAGCAGTTTGCACGGGACTAAGTCCTCTGGGGCCAACGTCCTGACTTTC. Using reference TRBV28 and TRBJ2-6 for the parts outside the CDR3, the full variable domain is DVKVTQSSRYLVKRTGEKVFLECVQDMDHENMFWYRQDPGLGLRLIYFSYDVKMKEKGDIPEGYSVSREKKERFSLILESASTNQTSMYLCASSLHGTKSSGANVLTFGAGSRLTVL.

The chain couples TRBV7-8 to TRBJ2-1, with TRBD1 matching over 8 bases. This CDR3 spans 15 amino acids. Looked up from germline, CDR1 is SGHVS and CDR2 is FQNEAQ. The ends lost 5 bases at V and 1 base at J; junction bases unmatched: 4. CDR3 amino acids: CASSPQGGSYNEQFF. In nucleotides, the CDR3 is TGTGCCAGCAGCCCACAGGGGGGTTCCTACAATGAGCAGTTCTTC.

This chain connects TRBV6-5 to TRBJ2-7; D gene unclear. The ends were cut back, 6 bases at V and 5 bases at J, with 8 bases in the middle. CDR3 length: 11 amino acids. Germline V lookup: CDR1 MNHEY, CDR2 SVGAGI. This chain's CDR3 is CASRLWDEQYF. In DNA form, the CDR3 reads TGTGCCAGCAGACTATGGGACGAGCAGTACTTC.

The J gene is TRBJ2-1, the V gene TRBV7-2, with 13 bases fitting TRBD2. J lost 7 bases, V lost 0 bases, and 0 bases had no gene match. Germline V gives CDR1 SGHTA, CDR2 FQGNSA. The CDR3 sequence is 15 residues long. CDR3 region: CASSLAGLAGNEQFF. The CDR3 DNA sequence: TGTGCCAGCAGCTTAGCGGGACTAGCGGGGAATGAGCAGTTCTTC.

The CDR3 coding sequence is TGTGCCAGCAGCTTCGCCGGGACAGGGGATGAAAAACTGTTTTTT. It translates to CASSFAGTGDEKLFF. This chain links TRBV7-2 with TRBJ1-4, with 10 bases that match TRBD1. The junction had 4 bases not matched to a gene; V was cut back by 3 bases and J by 6 bases. CDR3 length equals 15 residues. Germline assignment: CDR1 SGHTA and CDR2 FQGNSA. The full variable domain, in which reference TRBV7-2 and TRBJ1-4 provide the parts outside the CDR3, is GAGVSQSPSNKVTEKGKDVELRCDPISGHTALYWYRQSLGQGLEFLIYFQGNSAPDKSGLPSDRFSAERTGGSVSTLTIQRTQQEDSAVYLCASSFAGTGDEKLFFGSGTQLSVL.

In DNA form, the CDR3 reads TGTGCCAGCTCCCTTACTCAAGGGGTAGCTAATGAAAAACTGTTTTTT. The encoded protein is CASSLTQGVANEKLFF. The chain combines TRBV18 with TRBJ1-4, with D maybe TRBD1 (5 bases). Trimming shortened V by 6 bases and J by 3 bases, and 17 bases separated the two germline ends. Germline CDR1 KGHSH, CDR2 LQKENI. The CDR3 has 16 amino acids.

This clone was found once. This chain links TRBV27 with TRBJ1-2, with 7 bases that match TRBD1. J was trimmed by 8 bases and V by 7 bases; bases with no gene match: 22. CDR3 size: 17 residues. Germline V gene data show CDR1 as MNHEY and CDR2 as SMNVEV (reference sequence). CDR3 coding DNA: TGTGCCAGCACTAAAAGGGGCCGGGACAGCTTCAGCGACGGCTACACCTTC. The encoded protein is CASTKRGRDSFSDGYTF.

The chain combines TRBV3-1 (or the pseudogene TRBV3-2) with TRBJ1-3; D not resolved. CDR1 is LGHDT and CDR2 is YNNKEL in the germline V gene (reference sequence). This CDR3 contains 13 residues. The germline V and J ends were trimmed by 3 bases and 5 bases, with 8 bases remaining between them. In nucleotides, the CDR3 is TGTGCCAGCAGCCAGGGCGGGAGAAACACCATATATTTT. Translated, it gives CASSQGGRNTIYF.

J is TRBJ2-2 and V is TRBV11-2, with 7 bases matching TRBD2. Unmatched junction bases numbered 5, after V lost 1 base and J lost 3 bases. Germline V CDR1 and CDR2: SGHAT, FQNNGV. CDR3 length: 16 residues. CDR3: CASSLGAGVYTGELFF. As DNA, the CDR3 is TGTGCCAGCAGCTTAGGCGCGGGAGTGTACACCGGGGAGCTGTTTTTT.

This chain connects TRBV28 to TRBJ1-2, with 7 positions matching TRBD1. The CDR3 covers 13 residues. The trim removed 10 bases at V and 1 base at J, leaving 6 bases unmatched. Germline loops: CDR1 MDHEN, CDR2 SYDVKM. This CDR3 is CATPRDSNYGYTF. The CDR3 region has the DNA TGTGCCACCCCCCGGGACAGTAACTATGGCTACACCTTC.

J is TRBJ2-1 and V is TRBV11-2, with D possibly being TRBD2 (6 bases). In germline, CDR1 is SGHAT, CDR2 FQNNGV. This CDR3 is 12 amino acids long. Trimming took off 5 bases at V and 15 bases at J, with 17 bases between the two ends. As DNA, the CDR3 is TGTGCCAGCAGCCCTTCAGTCGGGACTTGGTTCTTC. As protein: CASSPSVGTWFF.

This chain joins TRBV28 and TRBJ2-5; TRBD2 is a possible D gene (7 bases). V gave up 1 base and J gave up 3 bases, with 15 bases separating them. Germline CDR1 reads MDHEN; CDR2 reads SYDVKM. The CDR3 extends over 16 amino acids. The CDR3 loop reads CASSLSGGRTEETQYF. CDR3 nucleotides: TGTGCCAGCAGTTTATCCGGGGGGCGAACAGAAGAGACCCAGTACTTC.

The rearrangement joins TRBV7-9 to TRBJ1-4; 9 nucleotides line up with TRBD1. Trimming at V came to 5 bases and at J to 7 bases, leaving 5 bases not matched to a gene. Germline assignment: CDR1 SEHNR and CDR2 FQNEAQ (reference sequence). This CDR3 has 14 amino acids. The CDR3 reads CASSARDRAEKLFF. The CDR3 DNA is TGTGCCAGCAGCGCCCGGGACAGGGCTGAAAAACTGTTTTTT.

The genes are TRBV6-5 and TRBJ1-4; TRBD1 might be the D (6 bases). Germline CDR1 and CDR2: MNHEY and SVGAGI. CDR3 size: 14 residues. V was trimmed by 4 bases and J by 3 bases, leaving 9 bases between them. For the CDR3, the DNA is TGTGCCAGCAGTTGGGGGCCGGCTAATGAAAAACTGTTTTTT. This translates into CASSWGPANEKLFF.

The chain employs TRBV18 and TRBJ1-4, with D perhaps matching TRBD1 (5 bases). This CDR3 is 14 amino acids long. The V end lost 1 base, the J end lost 3 bases, and 6 bases lay between the germline ends. Germline assignment: CDR1 KGHSH and CDR2 LQKENI. The CDR3 region is CASSPQGSNEKLFF. The CDR3 nucleotides are TGTGCCAGCTCACCACAGGGGTCTAATGAAAAACTGTTTTTT.

The chain has TRBV6-5 and TRBJ1-5; 8 positions match TRBD1. The V segment lost 6 bases and the J segment 2 bases; nucleotides outside the gene matches: 6. In germline, CDR1 is MNHEY, CDR2 SVGAGI. The CDR3 has 15 amino acids. CDR3 nucleotides: TGTGCCAGCAGGCTACAGGGGGGCGGCAATCAGCCCCAGCATTTT. Translating it yields CASRLQGGGNQPQHF.

This sequence joins TRBV5-1 and TRBJ1-6; no definite D call. Deletions cut 7 bases from V and 0 bases from J, with 14 bases between. This CDR3 region has 16 residues. In germline, CDR1 is SGHRS, CDR2 YFSETQ. The CDR3 DNA reads as TGCGCCAGCCGAAGGAGGGAAAGCTCCTATAATTCACCCCTCCACTTT. As protein: CASRRRESSYNSPLHF.

The chain employs TRBV11-2 and TRBJ1-1; perhaps TRBD1 as D (5 bases). The V gene lost 1 base and the J gene lost 10 bases, with 19 bases spanning the gap. CDR3 length equals 15 residues. Germline V gene sequence: CDR1 SGHAT, CDR2 FQNNGV. The chain's CDR3 is CASSLVGGFSTAAFF. In DNA, the CDR3 is TGTGCCAGCAGCTTAGTCGGGGGATTCAGCACGGCAGCTTTCTTT.

J is TRBJ1-6 and V is TRBV2; TRBD1 agrees at 8 bases. The CDR3 extends over 14 amino acids. The trim removed 7 bases at V and 10 bases at J, leaving 9 bases unmatched. Germline CDR1 reads SNHLY; CDR2 reads FYNNEI. CDR3 DNA: TGTGCCAGCAAGCCAGGGACAGGATCATCACCCCTCCACTTT. Its translation: CASKPGTGSSPLHF.

CDR3 protein: CASRLASDSGNTIYF. The DNA for the CDR3 is TGTGCAAGTCGCTTAGCGAGTGACTCTGGAAACACCATATATTTT. V usage is TRBV12-2 and J usage is TRBJ1-3. TRBV12-2 has pseudogene status. The CDR3 loop spans 15 amino acids.

The V gene is TRBV7-9, the J gene TRBJ2-5, with TRBD2 matching 12 bases. Germline loops: CDR1 SEHNR, CDR2 FQNEAQ (reference sequence). The CDR3 totals 18 residues. The J segment lost 5 bases and the V segment lost 3 bases, leaving 13 bases of the junction unmatched. DNA of the CDR3: TGTGCCAGCAGCTTGACTAGCGGGGGAATTTCGCTATTGGAGACCCAGTACTTC. This gives the protein CASSLTSGGISLLETQYF.